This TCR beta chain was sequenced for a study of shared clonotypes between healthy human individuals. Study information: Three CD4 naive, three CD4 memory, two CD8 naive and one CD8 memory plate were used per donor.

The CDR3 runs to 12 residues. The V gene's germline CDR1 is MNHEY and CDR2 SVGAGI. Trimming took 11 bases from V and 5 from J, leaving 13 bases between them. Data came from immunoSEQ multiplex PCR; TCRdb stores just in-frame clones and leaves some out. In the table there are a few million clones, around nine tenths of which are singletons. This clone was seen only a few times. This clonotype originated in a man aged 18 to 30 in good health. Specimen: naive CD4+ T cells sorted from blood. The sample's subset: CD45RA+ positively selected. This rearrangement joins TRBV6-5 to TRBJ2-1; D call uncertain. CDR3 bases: TGTGCCCTTCTAACTCGGGACAATGAGCAGTTCTTC. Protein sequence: CALLTRDNEQFF.